The clone carrying this T cell receptor beta chain appeared many times. This entry comes from a study of CD8+CD57+ T cells in acquired aplastic anemia. In patients chosen for sequencing, flow cytometry had shown CD8+CD57+ cell expansion. Patients had received no therapy at the time of blood sampling. Genomic DNA templated the TCR beta VDJ and CDR3 profiling. TCRdb independently ran MiXCR on the reads; one entry per CDR3 protein. The data contain 250,000 or so distinct CDR3 sequences, approximately 45% of them seen just once; the ten biggest clones take up 6.5% to 10%. This receptor was identified in a human donor with aplastic anemia. What was sequenced was sorted CD4+, CD8+, or CD8+CD57+ T cells (not recorded which) from PBMCs.

The CDR3 bases are TGCAGTGCCCGAGGGCCTAGACCGGGAAATACGCAGTATTTT. Amino acids: CSARGPRPGNTQYF. The rearrangement uses TRBV20-1 and TRBJ2-3; tentative D call: TRBD2 (5 bases). This CDR3 spans 14 amino acids. The ends were cut back, 6 bases at V and 7 bases at J, with 20 bases in the middle. Germline V gene sequence: CDR1 DFQATT, CDR2 SNEGSKA (reference sequence).